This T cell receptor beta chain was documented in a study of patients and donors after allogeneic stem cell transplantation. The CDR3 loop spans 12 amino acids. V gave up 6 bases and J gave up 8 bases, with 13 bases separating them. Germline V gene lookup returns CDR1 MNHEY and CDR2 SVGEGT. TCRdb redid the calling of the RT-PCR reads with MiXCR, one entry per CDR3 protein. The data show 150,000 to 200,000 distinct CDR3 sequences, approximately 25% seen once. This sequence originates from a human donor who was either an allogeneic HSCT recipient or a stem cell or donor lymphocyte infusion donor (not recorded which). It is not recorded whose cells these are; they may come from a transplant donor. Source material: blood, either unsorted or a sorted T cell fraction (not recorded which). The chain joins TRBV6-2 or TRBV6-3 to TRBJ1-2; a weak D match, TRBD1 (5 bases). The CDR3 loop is CASRSLEGGYTF. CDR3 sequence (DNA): TGTGCCAGCAGATCCCTGGAGGGGGGCTACACCTTC.